Listed below are T cell receptor beta chains from one sample, sequenced in a study of OX40 agonist ivuxolimab in advanced cancers. Sequencing used immunoSEQ multiplex PCR; TCRdb keeps in-frame clones, though not all of them. Of tens of thousands of clones listed, around 83% are singletons. The source was CD4+ or CD8+ T cells sorted from blood, collected in a trial of the OX40 agonist ivuxolimab. Receptors were obtained from an adult with an advanced solid tumor such as melanoma, head and neck, liver or kidney cancer. Both conserved end residues are part of each CDR3. Each record gives: J gene, clone size, D gene, V gene, CDR3 DNA, CDR3 protein. The D gene is left open where the match is weak. Not every row has a clone size; where given, it reads once, few, many or a size class.

>TRBJ1-5|NA|NA|TRBV6-6
TGTGCCAGCAGCCCCAGAAAAGGGCAGCCCCAGCATTTT
CASSPRKGQPQHF
>TRBJ1-2|NA|NA|TRBV7-9
TGTGCCAGCAGCTATACAGGGTTATGGGGCTACACCTTC
CASSYTGLWGYTF
>TRBJ1-2|NA|TRBD1|TRBV7-2
TGTGCCAGCAGCTTACACGTGTCAGGGGGCAATGGCTACACCTTC
CASSLHVSGGNGYTF
>TRBJ2-2|NA|TRBD2|TRBV7-2
TGTGCCAGCAGCTTAGAAGCGGGAGGTTGGGCCGGGGAGCTGTTTTTT
CASSLEAGGWAGELFF
>TRBJ1-2|NA|TRBD1|TRBV19
TGTGCCAGTATTGGGACAGGGTTGAACTATGGCTACACCTTC
CASIGTGLNYGYTF
>TRBJ1-2|once|NA|TRBV18
TGTGCCAGCTCAATCCAGAGGGACTATGGCTACACCTTC
CASSIQRDYGYTF
>TRBJ2-1|NA|NA|TRBV18
TGTGCCAGCTCCACCCAGGGATCCAATGAGCAGTTCTTC
CASSTQGSNEQFF
>TRBJ2-3|once|NA|TRBV15
TGTGCCACCAGCAGAGATCCCGGGGCCAAGGCCACAGATACGCAGTATTTT
CATSRDPGAKATDTQYF
>TRBJ1-1|NA|NA|TRBV19
TGTGCCACTTATAGAAGGGGGGCCAGTCAAGCTTTCTTT
CATYRRGASQAFF
>TRBJ2-5|NA|TRBD1|TRBV29-1
TGCAGCACCAGACAGGGGGTAGAGACCCAGTACTTC
CSTRQGVETQYF
>TRBJ2-7|NA|TRBD1|TRBV5-5
TGTGCCAGCAGCTTGGTGGGGACAGGGTACTACGAGCAGTACTTC
CASSLVGTGYYEQYF
>TRBJ1-1|NA|TRBD1|TRBV28
TGTGCCAGCACCTTGACAGGGTCTACTGAAGCTTTCTTT
CASTLTGSTEAFF
>TRBJ2-7|few|NA|TRBV30
TGTGCCTGGAGTTACCTAGGGAGCTCCTACGAGCAGTACTTC
CAWSYLGSSYEQYF
>TRBJ2-1|NA|NA|TRBV9
TGTGCCAGCAGCGTAGTGACAGATAGCCTCGCGCAGTTCTTC
CASSVVTDSLAQFF
>TRBJ1-6|NA|NA|TRBV7-9
TGTGCCAGCAGCTTAGGGACAGCCTCCGATTCACCCCTCCACTTT
CASSLGTASDSPLHF
>TRBJ2-2|NA|TRBD1|TRBV19
TGTGCCAGTAGTAAGAGGGGACAGATGAGCGGGGAGCTGTTTTTT
CASSKRGQMSGELFF
>TRBJ1-4|NA|NA|TRBV6-5
TGTGCCAGCAGTTCACAGAGTATTCCCCGAAAACTGTTTTTT
CASSSQSIPRKLFF
>TRBJ2-3|NA|NA|TRBV5-1
TGCGCCAGCACCTCCACAGATACGCAGTATTTT
CASTSTDTQYF
>TRBJ2-7|NA|TRBD2|TRBV4-1
TGCGCCAGCAGCCAATTGACTAGCTGGGAGCAGTACTTC
CASSQLTSWEQYF
>TRBJ2-1|NA|TRBD1|TRBV28
TGTGCCAGCGAGGGGGCAAATGAGCAGTTCTTC
CASEGANEQFF